The 10 T cell receptor beta chains reported below all come from one sample, sequenced in a study of blood T cell repertoires in COVID-19. Method: immunoSEQ multiplex PCR; TCRdb's copy keeps in-frame clones and lacks some. The sample shows 150,000 or so clones, about 82% of them seen only once. Sequencing was done on a sample of peripheral blood. All receptors derive from a man over 45 with active or convalescent COVID-19.

The sample holds one count of this clone. The V gene is TRBV4-3, the J gene TRBJ2-1; tentative D call: TRBD2 (6 bases). Germline lookup yields CDR1 LGHNA and CDR2 YSLEER. The CDR3 consists of 15 residues. The V gene lost 0 bases and the J gene lost 9 bases, with 15 bases spanning the gap. Here the CDR3 reads CASSQEWDSGIEQFF. CDR3 nucleotide sequence: TGCGCCAGCAGCCAAGAGTGGGACTCCGGAATTGAGCAGTTCTTC.

The V call is TRBV6-5, the J call TRBJ1-1; a weak D match, TRBD1 (5 bases). This CDR3 has 13 residues. The V and J ends lost 6 bases and 4 bases respectively, with 12 bases between them. Germline V gene lookup returns CDR1 MNHEY and CDR2 SVGAGI. CDR3 in amino acids: CASRTEQGTEAFF. The CDR3 DNA is TGTGCCAGCAGAACCGAGCAGGGCACTGAAGCTTTCTTT.

The V gene is TRBV20-1, the J gene TRBJ2-7; 10 nucleotides line up with TRBD2. Germline-derived CDR1 and CDR2 are DFQATT and SNEGSKA (reference sequence). This CDR3 is built from 11 residues. Trimming removed 7 bases from V and 3 bases from J; junction bases left unmatched: 0. The CDR3 sequence: CSGTSGYEQYF. The CDR3, as DNA: TGCAGTGGGACTAGCGGCTACGAGCAGTACTTC.

This clone was counted between two and nine times. This CDR3 is CASREPQQYGYTF. The CDR3 DNA sequence: TGTGCCAGTAGGGAGCCTCAACAATATGGCTACACCTTC. The V and J genes are TRBV19 and TRBJ1-2; D is uncertain. The CDR3 consists of 13 residues. The ends were cut back, 6 bases at V and 5 bases at J, with 13 bases in the middle. Germline values: CDR1 LNHDA, CDR2 SQIVND (reference sequence). Combining the CDR3 with reference TRBV19 and TRBJ1-2 gives the whole variable domain DGGITQSPKYLFRKEGQNVTLSCEQNLNHDAMYWYRQDPGQGLRLIYYSQIVNDFQKGDIAEGYSVSREKKESFPLTVTSAQKNPTAFYLCASREPQQYGYTFGSGTRLTVV.

The chain employs TRBV9 and TRBJ2-3; D remains unclear. Germline CDR1 is SGDLS and CDR2 is YYNGEE. V was trimmed by 1 base and J by 1 base, leaving 7 bases between them. The CDR3 is made up of 14 amino acids. CDR3 in amino acids: CASSVSVGTDTQYF. The CDR3 nucleotides are TGTGCCAGCAGCGTATCGGTCGGCACAGATACGCAGTATTTT.

The rearrangement links TRBV4-1 to TRBJ1-1, with D hard to call. CDR1 is MGHRA and CDR2 is YSYEKL in the germline V gene. Between the trimmed V and J ends, which lost 0 bases and 3 bases, there was a span of 8 bases. The CDR3 consists of 14 residues. The DNA of the CDR3 is TGCGCCAGCAGCCAAGATGTTACATACACTGAAGCTTTCTTT. It specifies CASSQDVTYTEAFF.

V is TRBV23-1 and J is TRBJ2-3; 11 bases align to TRBD2. TRBV23-1 is an ORF, and what it does is uncertain. Trimming at V came to 2 bases and at J to 2 bases, leaving 21 bases not matched to a gene. The CDR3 sequence is 22 residues long. The chain's CDR3 is CASSQPPLTSGAFGGDTDTQYF. The CDR3 nucleotides are TGCGCCAGCAGTCAACCCCCACTGACTAGCGGGGCGTTCGGGGGGGACACAGATACGCAGTATTTT.

This clone showed up just once. The chain combines TRBV4-3 with TRBJ1-5, with D possibly TRBD1 on 5 matching bases. Trimming shortened V by 0 bases and J by 2 bases, and 8 bases separated the two germline ends. The germline V gene has CDR1 LGHNA and CDR2 YSLEER. The CDR3 runs to 15 residues. CDR3 sequence (DNA): TGCGCCAGCAGCCAAGATCAGGGTGGCAATCAGCCCCAGCATTTT. It specifies CASSQDQGGNQPQHF.

The chain combines TRBV6-4 with TRBJ1-5; a possible D gene is TRBD1 (5 bases). The CDR3 runs to 16 residues. Germline assignment: CDR1 MRHNA and CDR2 SNTAGT. The V and J ends lost 2 bases and 5 bases respectively, with 16 bases between them. The CDR3 region has the DNA TGTGCCAGCAGTGACCGATGCCCCCAGGGCGATCAGCCCCAGCATTTT. It encodes CASSDRCPQGDQPQHF.

The gene calls are TRBV5-8 and TRBJ1-3; tentative D call: TRBD1 (5 bases). Germline V gene lookup returns CDR1 SGHTS and CDR2 YDEGEE. The CDR3 consists of 15 residues. Trimming left V 1 base short and J 0 bases short, with 8 bases between. CDR3 sequence: CASSLHRSSGNTIYF. DNA of the CDR3: TGTGCCAGCAGCTTGCACAGGAGCTCTGGAAACACCATATATTTT.